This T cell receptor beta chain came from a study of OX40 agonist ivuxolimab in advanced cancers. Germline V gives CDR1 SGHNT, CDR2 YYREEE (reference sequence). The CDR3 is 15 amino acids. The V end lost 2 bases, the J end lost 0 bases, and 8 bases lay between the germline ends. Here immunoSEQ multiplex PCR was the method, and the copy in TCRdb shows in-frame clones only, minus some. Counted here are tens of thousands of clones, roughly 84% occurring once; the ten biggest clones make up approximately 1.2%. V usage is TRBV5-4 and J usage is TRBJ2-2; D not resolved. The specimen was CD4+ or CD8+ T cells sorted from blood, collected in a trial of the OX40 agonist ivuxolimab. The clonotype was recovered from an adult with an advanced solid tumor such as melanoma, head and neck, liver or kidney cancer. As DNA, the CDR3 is TGTGCCAGCAGCTTTCAGACATCGAACACCGGGGAGCTGTTTTTT. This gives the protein CASSFQTSNTGELFF.